Each of the 27 T cell receptor beta chains below was sequenced from the same sample in a study of tumor-infiltrating lymphocytes in primary liver carcinoma. From around 500 ng total RNA, TCR beta cDNA was generated with a primer in the constant region. What produced the TCR beta libraries was three nested multiplex PCR rounds using slightly modified ARM-PCR. The opening two PCR rounds, 10 cycles each, paired TRBV1-TRBV30 forward primers with a C-beta reverse primer. MiXCR, run by TCRdb on the multiplex PCR reads, gives a single entry per CDR3 protein. The sample consists of under 200,000 distinct CDR3 sequences, about 65% of them appearing once. Researchers drew blood RNA from unsorted whole blood and extracted germline DNA as well. Sequencing used peripheral blood. The receptors were gathered from a woman in her fifties or sixties with primary liver carcinoma and hepatitis B virus infection.

This clonotype was recorded at least ten times. The rearrangement links TRBV29-1 to TRBJ2-1; TRBD2 matches at 11 bases. Trimming at V came to 7 bases and at J to 10 bases, leaving 12 bases not matched to a gene. The germline V gene has CDR1 SQVTM and CDR2 ANQGSEA. CDR3 length equals 14 residues. CDR3 sequence (DNA): TGCAGCGGGCTTAGCGGGAGGGCCTCCCTGGAGCAGTTCTTC. Protein product: CSGLSGRASLEQFF.

A word on this clonotype: A much larger clone differs from this one at a single base, so this may be a read error. The rearrangement joins TRBV6-1 to TRBJ2-7; D might be TRBD1 (6 bases). Germline lookup yields CDR1 MNHNS and CDR2 SASEGT. CDR3 length: 16 amino acids. The CDR3: CASSDGYREVREGQHF. The CDR3 bases are TGTGCCAGCAGTGATGGTTACAGGGAAGTTCGTGAAGGGCAGCACTTC.

Concerning this clonotype: One end of the junction does not line up with germline, which may come from a read error. The rearrangement uses TRBV11-1 and TRBJ1-1, with D possibly TRBD1 on 5 matching bases. This CDR3 is 15 amino acids long. CDR1 and CDR2 (germline): SGHAT, FQDESV (reference sequence). As DNA, the CDR3 is TGTGCCAGCAGCTACGGTAACAGGATGAACACTGAAGCTTTCTTC. This encodes CASSYGNRMNTEAFF.

With respect to this clonotype: This sequence may be a read error, since a much larger clone differs from it by one base. V is TRBV10-2 and J is TRBJ2-7; D unresolved. The CDR3 is 14 amino acids. The germline V gene has CDR1 WSHSY and CDR2 SAAADI. DNA for the CDR3: TGCGCCAACAGTGAGTTTAACTACGTCTACGAGCAGTACTTC. Translation gives CANSEFNYVYEQYF.

The chain combines TRBV7-8 with TRBJ1-1; TRBD1 agrees at 8 bases. Germline V CDR1 and CDR2: SGHVS, FQNEAQ. This CDR3 spans 14 amino acids. Trimming cost V 5 bases and J 1 base; bases outside gene matches: 3. CDR3 sequence reads: CASSAGQGNTEAFF. The CDR3 nucleotides read TGTGCCAGCAGCGCCGGACAGGGGAACACTGAAGCTTTCTTT.

Of note for this clonotype: A much larger clone differs by one base, so this may be a read error. The chain joins TRBV12-3 or TRBV12-4 to TRBJ2-3; D remains unclear. This CDR3 comprises 14 residues. V lost 4 bases and J 7 bases, leaving 15 bases between the germline ends. CDR3 sequence: CASSYLDLEYTQYF. In nucleotides, the CDR3 is TGTGCCAGCAGTTATCTAGACCTTGAATATACGCAGTATTTT.

In regard to this clonotype: Because the CDR3 is missing its conserved closing phenylalanine or tryptophan, this is likely a read error. This sequence joins TRBV11-1 and TRBJ1-1, with TRBD1 as a possible D gene (6 bases). This CDR3 comprises 12 residues. V lost 6 bases, J lost 7 bases, and 12 bases lay in between. Germline V gene data show CDR1 as SGHAT and CDR2 as FQDESV (reference sequence). This CDR3 is CASSSGTLEAFY. DNA for the CDR3: TGTGCCAGCAGTTCGGGGACACTTGAAGCTTTCTAT.

Remarks on this clonotype: This clone may be a read error of a much larger clone one base away. This chain links TRBV4-2 with TRBJ2-1; 10 nucleotides align to TRBD2. Germline V CDR1 and CDR2: LGHNA, YNFKEQ. V dropped 5 bases and J dropped 8; count of bases not matched to a gene: 9. The CDR3 has 15 residues. The CDR3 protein is CASSTGLAVGHEQFF. In nucleotides, the CDR3 is TGTGCCAGCAGCACAGGACTAGCGGTAGGGCATGAGCAGTTCTTC.

The chain couples TRBV5-1 to TRBJ1-1; D gene uncertain. Trimming removed 0 bases at V and 1 base at J, with 7 bases between. CDR3 length: 14 residues. Germline V gene lookup returns CDR1 SGHRS and CDR2 YFSETQ. The CDR3 reads CASSLEIGNTEAFF. CDR3 sequence (DNA): TGCGCCAGCAGCTTGGAGATAGGGAACACTGAAGCTTTCTTT.

This clonotype showed up just once. Germline and junction disagree at one end, which may indicate a read error. This sequence joins TRBV30 and TRBJ2-5; TRBD2 aligns across 9 bases. The CDR3 sequence is 14 residues long. CDR1 and CDR2 (germline): GTSNPN, SVGIG (reference sequence). The CDR3 DNA reads as TGTGCCTGGACCATGGGACTAGCTGGGGAGACACAGTACTTC. Amino acid sequence: CAWTMGLAGETQYF.

This clonotype was recorded at least ten times. V and J are TRBV4-1 and TRBJ2-2, with TRBD2 matching 7 bases. Germline CDR1 reads MGHRA; CDR2 reads YSYEKL. CDR3 length equals 18 residues. V gave up 3 bases and J gave up 2 bases; unmatched junction bases: 12. CDR3: CASSHGKGGSINTGELFF. In DNA form, the CDR3 reads TGCGCCAGCAGCCACGGGAAGGGCGGGAGTATAAACACCGGGGAGCTGTTTTTT.

A remark on this clonotype: The CDR3 does not close with the conserved phenylalanine or tryptophan, likely indicating a read error. The chain's CDR3 is CASILVRGQQPQHY. DNA of the CDR3: TGTGCCAGCATCCTCGTCCGGGGGCAACAGCCCCAGCATTAT. The chain employs TRBV28 and TRBJ1-5; D possibly corresponds to TRBD1 (6 bases). V was shortened by 7 bases and J by 7 bases, with 17 bases between the two germline ends. Germline CDR1 MDHEN, CDR2 SYDVKM. The CDR3 covers 14 residues.

This clonotype was seen many times. Written as DNA, the CDR3 is TGTGCCAGCAGCTCAACCAAAGCAGGCCCCGGGGAGCTGTTTTTT. Residues: CASSSTKAGPGELFF. This rearrangement joins TRBV6-5 to TRBJ2-2; D is undetermined. CDR1 is MNHEY, CDR2 SVGAGI, per germline. The CDR3 contains 15 residues. V lost 6 bases and J 6 bases, leaving 17 bases between the germline ends.

This clonotype was counted ten times or more. V usage is TRBV11-2 and J usage is TRBJ2-3, with D possibly matching TRBD2 (5 bases). V lost 2 bases and J lost 4, with 13 bases in between. The CDR3 is made up of 15 amino acids. Germline CDR1 and CDR2: SGHAT and FQNNGV. The CDR3 is CASSLHRMEADTQYF. In DNA, the CDR3 is TGTGCCAGCAGCTTACACCGGATGGAGGCAGATACGCAGTATTTT.

Only one count was recorded for this clonotype. At one of its ends the junction is not consistent with the germline gene, which may arise from a read error. The genes are TRBV11-2 and TRBJ1-1; possibly TRBD1 for D (5 bases). Germline V CDR1 and CDR2: SGHAT, FQNNGV. CDR3 size: 14 residues. CDR3 in amino acids: CASSPRSGAGEAFF. The CDR3, as DNA: TGCGCCAGCAGCCCCCGTAGTGGGGCGGGTGAAGCTTTCTTT.

This clonotype was found a few times. J is TRBJ2-4 and V is TRBV28, with D possibly TRBD1 on 6 matching bases. Germline V gene sequence: CDR1 MDHEN, CDR2 SYDVKM. Trimming left V 2 bases short and J 15 bases short, with 17 bases between. The CDR3 is 13 amino acids. Written as DNA, the CDR3 is TGTGCCAGCAGTTTAGGACAGCTCCAAACAAGGTACTTC. Its translation is CASSLGQLQTRYF.

As to this clonotype: A much more abundant neighbour one base away suggests this may be a read error. The V call is TRBV4-2, the J call TRBJ2-1; D ambiguous. The CDR3 sequence is 13 residues long. CDR1 and CDR2 (germline): LGHNA, YNFKEQ. V gave up 1 base and J gave up 11 bases, with 12 bases separating them. This CDR3 reads CASSQGPIEKQFF. The CDR3 DNA reads TGTGCCAGCAGCCAAGGGCCCATCGAGAAGCAGTTCTTC.

This clonotype has a count of ten or more. J is TRBJ2-2 and V is TRBV12-5; 8 bases are shared with TRBD1. The CDR3 spans 14 residues. V dropped 9 bases and J dropped 7; count of bases not matched to a gene: 10. Germline V gene sequence: CDR1 LGHNT, CDR2 FRNRAP. DNA for the CDR3: TGTGCTAGCTTACGACAGGGGATTAGCGGGGAGCTGTTTTTT. It encodes CASLRQGISGELFF.

About this clonotype itself: A much larger clone lies a single base off, so this may be a read error. The chain carries TRBV4-1 and TRBJ2-7; TRBD1 matches 9 bases. CDR3 length: 15 residues. The germline CDR1 and CDR2 sequences are MGHRA and YSYEKL. The CDR3 loop is CAISQERTGVDEQYF. The CDR3, as DNA: TGCGCCATCAGCCAAGAACGGACAGGGGTTGATGAGCAGTACTTC.

This clonotype was seen repeatedly, ten times or more. This sequence joins TRBV6-5 and TRBJ1-4; perhaps TRBD1 as D (5 bases). The CDR3 runs 15 residues. With 6 bases removed from V and 7 bases from J, the gap between germline ends came to 18 bases. Germline V gene data show CDR1 as MNHEY and CDR2 as SVGAGI. The DNA for the CDR3 is TGTGCCAGCAGGGCAGGGTCCGTGTCGTTTGAAAAACTGTTTTTT. Translated, it gives CASRAGSVSFEKLFF.

The DNA of the CDR3 is TGTGTCCGCAGTGAACAGGGTTTGCGTGACTCCATATATTTT. Amino acids: CVRSEQGLRDSIYF. The chain uses TRBV6-1 and TRBJ1-3; D may be TRBD1 (6 bases). The CDR3 has 14 residues. Germline V lookup: CDR1 MNHNS, CDR2 SASEGT.

For this clonotype: The CDR3 end shows no conserved phenylalanine or tryptophan, and so a read error is likely. The chain couples TRBV11-2 to TRBJ1-1, with TRBD1 identical over 7 bases. The V segment lost 4 bases and the J segment 10 bases; nucleotides outside the gene matches: 6. Germline lookup yields CDR1 SGHAT and CDR2 FQNNGV. This CDR3 comprises 12 residues. Here the CDR3 DNA reads TGTGCCAGCAGCTCCATAGGGGGCAGAGCTTTCCTT. The encoded protein is CASSSIGGRAFL.

The chain employs TRBV11-2 and TRBJ1-1; 8 bases fit TRBD1. V gave up 7 bases and J gave up 0 bases; unmatched junction bases: 13. The CDR3 covers 17 residues. Germline CDR1 and CDR2: SGHAT and FQNNGV. CDR3 sequence reads: CASNLRQGTILNTEAFF. DNA of the CDR3: TGTGCCAGCAACTTGCGACAGGGGACGATCCTGAACACTGAAGCTTTCTTT.

In its sample, this clonotype was seen once. Germline and junction disagree at one end, which may indicate a read error. V and J are TRBV5-6 and TRBJ1-3; D gene ambiguous. CDR3 length: 16 amino acids. Germline V gives CDR1 SGHDT, CDR2 YYEEEE. The CDR3 DNA follows: TGTGCCAGCAGCCGGCCCACGGGATCCTATGGAAACTCCATATATTTT. It codes for CASSRPTGSYGNSIYF.

The rearrangement links TRBV11-2 to TRBJ1-3; D remains ambiguous. The CDR3 sequence is 14 residues long. Germline lookup yields CDR1 SGHAT and CDR2 FQNNGV. Trimming pared 10 bases from V and 0 bases from J, leaving 13 bases between. The CDR3 spells CAISLGVSGNTIYF. In nucleotides, the CDR3 is TGTGCCATAAGCCTAGGAGTCTCTGGAAACACCATATATTTT.

A few counts support this clonotype. The chain carries TRBV2 and TRBJ1-2; D is unresolved. This CDR3 has 11 residues. V was shortened by 4 bases and J by 8 bases, with 8 bases between the two germline ends. Germline V lookup: CDR1 SNHLY, CDR2 FYNNEI. The CDR3 loop reads CASSGYGGYTF. For the CDR3, the DNA is TGTGCCAGCAGTGGTTATGGAGGCTACACCTTC.

The V and J genes are TRBV21-1 and TRBJ1-5; the table names TRBD1, a call not compared with the DNA. TRBV21-1 is reported as a pseudogene. This CDR3 has 15 amino acids. CDR3 sequence (DNA): TGTGCCAGCAGCAAAGCGCTCCGGGGGCCTCAGCCCCAGCATTTT. This sequence encodes CASSKALRGPQPQHF.